Below, one T cell receptor (beta chain) is given with its context. Its antigen target is currently unknown. Base qualities are not at hand, and no much larger clone is one base apart. This entry is derived from a study of blood T cell repertoires in COVID-19 (dated by TCRdb to the early 2020s). Study-level background: The collaborator samples originated in the United States, Italy and Spain and spanned the acute and convalescent phases of COVID-19. The prospective study material was composed of cDNA or gDNA derived from T cells, B-cell-depleted T cells, or PBMCs. Samples came from the ongoing ImmuneRACE study (first 160 participants) plus 1,254 subjects from 6 global collaborators. The repertoires were made available in a free public database intended to serve as a resource for research on the immune response to SARS-CoV-2. Where available, HLA class I and class II types were obtained from metadata supplied by the sample provider rather than from assay-based typing. Nearly every sample came with metadata listing a de-identified subject ID, COVID-19 status, age in years and sex. Deeply sampled blood TCRbeta repertoires from subjects exposed to, actively infected with, or recovered from COVID-19 were included in the dataset. The full study reports these points: Clinical and demographic metadata were provided uncurated, with the amount varying by source and participant.

The collaborating institutions used their own protocols to collect whole blood in K2EDTA tubes. For TCRbeta analysis, collaborator samples were shipped as frozen whole blood, as isolated PBMCs, or as DNA extracted from either sample type. CDR1 and CDR2, looked up from the germline V gene, are SGHTA and FQGTGA. V is pared back by 0 bases and J by 5 bases, with 13 bases lying between the germline termini. Counted from cysteine to phenylalanine, this CDR3 has 15 amino acids. Only the CDR3 part of the read is kept: 45 bases, read in frame from the first base. TCRbeta CDR3 regions were amplified from genomic DNA using the immunoSEQ Assay, a bias-controlled multiplex PCR. The authors processed their data as follows. The number of nucleated cells in each sample was estimated by amplification of reference gene primers within the assay. To quantify the absolute abundance of each unique TCRbeta CDR3 rearrangement, sequence reads were collapsed and filtered. Productive Simpson clonality was computed per sample as the square root of Simpson's diversity index over productive rearrangements. Imported from immuneACCESS, the table was reduced by TCRdb to in-frame sequences with V and J called. These copies leave out some clones; in studies compared against another copy, an unresolved V gene accounts for under half, and the cause of the remainder is not known. D and trimming were read from the DNA, whereas the V and J calls and clone size are those reported in that table. Counted in this sample were over 95,000 clones; approximately 84% of them appeared once. The ten most abundant clones make up 3% to 3.5% of the sample.

The sequence joins TRBV7-3 to TRBJ2-5; TRBD2 is a possible D gene, resting on 6 matching bases. The sequence was collected from a man in his forties with acute or convalescent COVID-19. Sequenced: peripheral blood. This receptor carries the CDR3 CASSLTGVAGETQYF. The base sequence is TGTGCCAGCAGCTTAACGGGGGTCGCGGGGGAGACCCAGTACTTC. The entire variable domain, with the stretches around the CDR3 drawn from the reference TRBV7-3 and TRBJ2-5 proteins, is GAGVSQTPSNKVTEKGKYVELRCDPISGHTALYWYRQSLGQGPEFLIYFQGTGAADDSGLPNDRFFAVRPEGSVSTLKIQRTERGDSAVYLCASSLTGVAGETQYFGPGTRLLVL.